This T cell receptor (beta chain) was sequenced for a study of CD8 T cells in Susac syndrome. About the research overall: The sequenced Susac syndrome patients comprised roughly 6 with active disease and about eight in remission. Patients with Susac syndrome were therapy-naive, on corticosteroids, or on intravenous immunoglobulin alone at blood draw.

Trimming took off 2 bases at V and 2 bases at J, with 20 bases between the two ends. CDR1 and CDR2 from the germline V gene are SQVTM and ANQGSEA. There are 17 residues in the CDR3. With random hexamers, roughly 0.45 to 1 ug RNA was reverse transcribed. Multiplex immunoSEQ PCR targeted 54 Vbeta and 13 Jbeta TCR beta segments. TCRdb reanalysed the immunoSEQ multiplex PCR reads using MiXCR and keeps one entry per CDR3 protein. The sample yields about 200,000 distinct CDR3 sequences, roughly nine tenths seen once. Negative isolation yielded CD4+ and CD8+ T cells, and FACS enriched TEMRA cells. The sequencing sample was made of CD4+ T cells from PBMCs. The sequence derives from a human donor with Susac syndrome. The gene calls are TRBV29-1 and TRBJ2-3; D gene uncertain. The CDR3 DNA reads TGCAGCGTTGAATATGTCTTGAGGTTGACTCACACAGATACGCAGTATTTT. It translates to CSVEYVLRLTHTDTQYF.